This T cell receptor (beta chain) was profiled in a study of STAT5B mutations in CD4+ large granular lymphocyte leukemia. Study-level background: Among healthy donors, a particular HLA allele went with more CDR3 'QG' motifs.

The table came from immunoSEQ multiplex PCR; TCRdb's copy has only in-frame clones and leaves some out. The sample consists of roughly 21,000 clones, 60% to 80% of them appearing once. This receptor was taken from a human donor in good health. Sample: CD4+ T cells from blood buffy coats.

The CDR3 region is CATESPDSNQPQHF. In nucleotides, the CDR3 is TGTGCCACCGAATCGCCCGATAGCAATCAGCCCCAGCATTTT. The J gene is TRBJ1-5, the V gene TRBV6-5; D is unclear. Trimming removed 10 bases at V and 0 bases at J, with 13 bases between. Germline CDR1 MNHEY, CDR2 SVGAGI. The CDR3 sequence is 14 residues long.